Following are 13 T cell receptor beta chains from one sample sequenced in a study of shared clonotypes between healthy human individuals. CD45RO-negative CD8 cells positively selected for CCR7 made up the naive population, which excluded terminally differentiated effector memory CD45RA+ cells. TCRdb's table, derived via immunoSEQ multiplex PCR, lists solely in-frame clones and lacks some. The table has millions of clones, 85% to 95% seen once. Specimen: naive CD8+ T cells from PBMCs. Receptors were obtained from a man between 18 and 35 years old in good health. Some clones in this sample may be carry-over from other donors' samples.

The rearrangement joins TRBV18 to TRBJ2-7; tentatively, D is TRBD2 (5 bases). V was cut by 3 bases and J by 5 bases, with 11 bases left in between. The germline V gene has CDR1 KGHSH and CDR2 LQKENI. The CDR3 has 13 amino acids. The CDR3 loop reads CASSPHPRDEQYF. The DNA for the CDR3 is TGTGCCAGCTCACCCCATCCGAGGGACGAGCAGTACTTC.

The chain is built from TRBV12-5 and TRBJ2-2; D perhaps matches TRBD2 (12 bases). Trimming pared 7 bases from V and 5 bases from J, leaving 29 bases between. The CDR3 spans 19 residues. Germline values: CDR1 LGHNT, CDR2 FRNRAP. The CDR3 DNA reads as TGTGCTAGTGCGGACAGGGGGCCTAGCGGGAGGGCCGAAACCGGGGAGCTGTTTTTT. Amino acid sequence: CASADRGPSGRAETGELFF.

Concerning this clone itself: The same CDR3 is also encoded by other DNA sequences in this sample. V gene TRBV13 combines with J gene TRBJ2-3, with 9 bases aligning to TRBD2. CDR3 length: 15 residues. CDR1 and CDR2 from the germline V gene are PRHDT and FYEKMQ (reference sequence). The V gene end was trimmed by 4 bases and the J gene end by 3 bases; junction bases not matched to a gene: 5. CDR3 sequence (DNA): TGTGCCAGCAGCTCCGCGGGAGGGCGGACAGATACGCAGTATTTT. Amino acids: CASSSAGGRTDTQYF.

The rearrangement links TRBV27 to TRBJ1-5, with TRBD1 as a possible D gene (5 bases). Germline-derived CDR1 and CDR2 are MNHEY and SMNVEV (reference sequence). This CDR3 spans 16 amino acids. V gave up 7 bases and J gave up 0 bases, with 16 bases separating them. CDR3 amino acids: CASTHSWGDSNQPQHF. The CDR3 region has the DNA TGTGCCAGCACCCACTCGTGGGGGGATAGCAATCAGCCCCAGCATTTT.

The chain couples TRBV27 to TRBJ2-7; 12 nucleotides match TRBD1. The junction had 13 bases not matched to a gene; V was cut back by 1 base and J by 3 bases. CDR3 length: 19 residues. Germline lookup yields CDR1 MNHEY and CDR2 SMNVEV (reference sequence). The CDR3 region has the DNA TGTGCCAGCAGTTTATTCACAATCACCGGGACAGGGGGCCTCTACGAGCAGTACTTC. It translates to CASSLFTITGTGGLYEQYF.

This clone was counted a few times. The rearrangement uses TRBV13 and TRBJ2-2; D remains ambiguous. Trimming took off 5 bases at V and 5 bases at J, with 9 bases between the two ends. The CDR3 is 13 amino acids. From germline, CDR1 is PRHDT and CDR2 FYEKMQ (reference sequence). The chain's CDR3 is CASSPTETGELFF. In DNA form, the CDR3 reads TGTGCCAGCAGCCCTACTGAGACCGGGGAGCTGTTTTTT.

V is TRBV7-6 and J is TRBJ1-5; 9 nucleotides match TRBD1. This CDR3 has 17 amino acids. With V trimmed by 4 bases and J by 3 bases, 10 bases remained unmatched. The germline V gene encodes CDR1 SGHVS and CDR2 FNYEAQ. The CDR3 is CASSSGQGFFDNQPQHF. CDR3 bases: TGTGCCAGCAGCTCGGGACAGGGATTTTTTGACAATCAGCCCCAGCATTTT. Combining the CDR3 with reference TRBV7-6 and TRBJ1-5 gives the whole variable domain GAGVSQSPRYKVTKRGQDVALRCDPISGHVSLYWYRQALGQGPEFLTYFNYEAQQDKSGLPNDRFSAERPEGSISTLTIQRTEQRDSAMYRCASSSGQGFFDNQPQHFGDGTRLSIL.

V gene TRBV28 combines with J gene TRBJ1-5, with D unresolved. Germline V gene data show CDR1 as MDHEN and CDR2 as SYDVKM. V lost 0 bases, J lost 0 bases, and 3 bases lay in between. This CDR3 comprises 14 residues. CDR3 sequence (DNA): TGTGCCAGCAGTTTATGGTCTAGCAATCAGCCCCAGCATTTT. This translates into CASSLWSSNQPQHF.

The rearrangement uses TRBV11-1 and TRBJ2-7; 8 bases are shared with TRBD1. This CDR3 comprises 18 residues. With V trimmed by 0 bases and J by 2 bases, 12 bases remained unmatched. The germline V gene encodes CDR1 SGHAT and CDR2 FQDESV (reference sequence). CDR3 amino acids: CASSLALQGAPTAYEQYF. The CDR3 coding sequence is TGTGCCAGCAGCTTAGCGCTTCAGGGGGCCCCCACCGCCTACGAGCAGTACTTC.

As concerns this clone: A read error may account for a junction end that differs from germline. The chain carries TRBV19 and TRBJ1-1; D uncertain. This CDR3 spans 16 amino acids. Germline CDR1 and CDR2: LNHDA and SQIVND (reference sequence). CDR3: CASSIIAGIVNAEAFF. In DNA, the CDR3 is TGTGCCAGTAGTATAATTGCCGGGATAGTGAACGCTGAAGCTTTCTTT.

The chain recombines TRBV7-9 with TRBJ1-2; perhaps TRBD1 as D (5 bases). Per the germline V gene, CDR1 is SEHNR and CDR2 is FQNEAQ (reference sequence). This CDR3 has 14 residues. Between the trimmed V and J ends, which lost 1 base and 5 bases, there was a span of 11 bases. The CDR3 reads CASSLGQPLYGYTF. The CDR3 DNA is TGTGCCAGCAGCTTAGGACAGCCTTTATATGGCTACACCTTC.

The genes are TRBV6-5 and TRBJ2-7; a possible D gene is TRBD1 (6 bases). The length of the CDR3 is 14 residues. V was cut by 5 bases and J by 2 bases, with 13 bases left in between. Per the germline V gene, CDR1 is MNHEY and CDR2 is SVGAGI. The CDR3 is CASSERQVAYEQYF. The CDR3 DNA follows: TGTGCCAGCAGTGAAAGACAGGTTGCCTACGAGCAGTACTTC.

The chain is built from TRBV9 and TRBJ1-1; D is perhaps TRBD1 (5 bases). Trimming removed 6 bases from V and 1 base from J, with 16 bases in between. The CDR3 length is 15 residues. The germline CDR1 and CDR2 sequences are SGDLS and YYNGEE. CDR3 in amino acids: CASTKERGWNTEAFF. The CDR3 nucleotides are TGTGCCAGCACCAAGGAACGGGGGTGGAACACTGAAGCTTTCTTT.